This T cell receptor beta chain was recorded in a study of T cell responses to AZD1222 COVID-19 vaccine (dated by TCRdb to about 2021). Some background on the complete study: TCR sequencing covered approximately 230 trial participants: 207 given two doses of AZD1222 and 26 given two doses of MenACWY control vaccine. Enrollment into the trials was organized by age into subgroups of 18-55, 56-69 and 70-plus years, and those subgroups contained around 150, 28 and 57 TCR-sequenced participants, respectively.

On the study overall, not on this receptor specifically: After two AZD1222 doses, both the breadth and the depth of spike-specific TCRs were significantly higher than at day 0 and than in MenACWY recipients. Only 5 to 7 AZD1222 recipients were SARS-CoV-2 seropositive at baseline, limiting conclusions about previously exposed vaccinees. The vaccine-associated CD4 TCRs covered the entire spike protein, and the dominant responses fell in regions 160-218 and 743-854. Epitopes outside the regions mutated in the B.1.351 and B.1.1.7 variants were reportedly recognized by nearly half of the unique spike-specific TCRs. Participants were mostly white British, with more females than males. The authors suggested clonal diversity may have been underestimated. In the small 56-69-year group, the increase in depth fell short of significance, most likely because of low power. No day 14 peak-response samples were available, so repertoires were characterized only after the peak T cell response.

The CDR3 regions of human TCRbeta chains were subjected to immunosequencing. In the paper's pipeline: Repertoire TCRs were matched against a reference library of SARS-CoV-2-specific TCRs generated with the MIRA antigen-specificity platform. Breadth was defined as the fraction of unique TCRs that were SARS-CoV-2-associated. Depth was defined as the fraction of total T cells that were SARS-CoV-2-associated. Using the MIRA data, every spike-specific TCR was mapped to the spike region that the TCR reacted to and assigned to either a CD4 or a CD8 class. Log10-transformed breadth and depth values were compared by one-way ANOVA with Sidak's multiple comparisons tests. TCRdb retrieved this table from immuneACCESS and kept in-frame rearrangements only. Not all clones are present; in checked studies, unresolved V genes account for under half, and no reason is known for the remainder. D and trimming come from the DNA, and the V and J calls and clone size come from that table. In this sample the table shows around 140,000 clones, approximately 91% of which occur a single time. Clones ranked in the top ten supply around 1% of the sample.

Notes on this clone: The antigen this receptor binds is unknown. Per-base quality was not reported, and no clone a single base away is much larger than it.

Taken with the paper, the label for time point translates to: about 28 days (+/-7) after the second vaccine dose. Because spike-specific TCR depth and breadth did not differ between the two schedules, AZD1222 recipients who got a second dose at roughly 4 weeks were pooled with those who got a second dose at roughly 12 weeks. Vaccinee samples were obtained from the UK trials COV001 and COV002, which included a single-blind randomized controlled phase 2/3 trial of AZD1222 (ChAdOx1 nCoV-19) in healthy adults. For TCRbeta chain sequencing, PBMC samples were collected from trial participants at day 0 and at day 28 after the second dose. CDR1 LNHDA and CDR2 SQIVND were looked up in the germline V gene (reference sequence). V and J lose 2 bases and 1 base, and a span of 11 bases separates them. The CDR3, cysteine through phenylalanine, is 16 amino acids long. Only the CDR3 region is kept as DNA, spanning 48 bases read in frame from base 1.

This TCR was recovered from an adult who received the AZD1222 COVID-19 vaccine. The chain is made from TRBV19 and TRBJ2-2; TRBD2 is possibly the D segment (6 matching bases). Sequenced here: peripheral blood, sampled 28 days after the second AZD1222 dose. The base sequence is TGTGCCAGTAGTATAAACGGGAGAGGGAACACCGGGGAGCTGTTTTTT. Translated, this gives CASSINGRGNTGELFF.